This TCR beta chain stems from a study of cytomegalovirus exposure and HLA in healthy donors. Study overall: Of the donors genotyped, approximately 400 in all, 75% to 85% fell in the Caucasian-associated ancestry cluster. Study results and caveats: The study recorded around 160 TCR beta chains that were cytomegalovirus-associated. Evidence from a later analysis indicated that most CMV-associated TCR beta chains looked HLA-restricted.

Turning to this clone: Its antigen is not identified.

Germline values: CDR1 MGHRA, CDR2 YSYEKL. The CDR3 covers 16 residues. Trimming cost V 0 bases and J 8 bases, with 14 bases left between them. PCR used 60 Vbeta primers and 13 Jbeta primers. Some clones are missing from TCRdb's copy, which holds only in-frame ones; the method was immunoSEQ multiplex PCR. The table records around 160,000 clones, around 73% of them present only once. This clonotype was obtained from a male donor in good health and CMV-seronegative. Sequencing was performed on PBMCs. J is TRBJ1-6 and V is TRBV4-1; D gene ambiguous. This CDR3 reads CASSQENGDTYSPLHF. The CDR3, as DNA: TGCGCCAGCAGCCAAGAAAATGGTGACACTTATTCACCCCTCCACTTT.